The rows below give T cell receptor beta chains drawn from one sample of a study of blood T cell repertoires in COVID-19. TCRdb's table, derived via immunoSEQ multiplex PCR, lists solely in-frame clones and lacks some. This repertoire shows about 360,000 clones, 88% found once; its top ten account for about 2.1%. Sequenced material: PBMCs or T cells enriched from blood (not recorded which). These TCRs come from a woman in her thirties or forties with acute COVID-19. Both conserved end residues are trimmed from each CDR3.

TRBV27	TRBJ1-6	ASCPWGLNSPLH
TRBV6-6	TRBJ2-1	ASRAGTEYNEQF
TRBV20-1	TRBJ1-1	SASHPGQAATEAF
TRBV6-5	TRBJ2-2	ASSYQQANTGELF
TRBV9	TRBJ2-3	ASSATVFSSVGGQY
TRBV5-6	TRBJ2-4	ASSLEGRGLDIQY
TRBV5-4	TRBJ2-5	ASSPGASGGLQETQY
TRBV7-6	TRBJ2-1	ASSLRGTSSYNEQF
TRBV4-1	TRBJ2-7	ASSQDIVTPRREQY
TRBV21-1	TRBJ2-2	ASSLGTSGGASRTGELF
TRBV3-1/TRBV3-2	TRBJ1-1	ASSQEAGGTEAF
TRBV19	TRBJ2-7	ASSPTGLSSYEQY
TRBV2	TRBJ1-6	ASSSRGRTEYNSPLH
TRBV19	TRBJ2-5	ASSIRVEETQY
TRBV2	TRBJ2-6	ATLTPLSGANVLT